The sequence of this T cell receptor (beta chain) was determined in a study of T cell responses to AZD1222 COVID-19 vaccine. Overall study results and limits: Spike-wide coverage was observed for vaccine-associated CD4 TCRs, with dominant responses at 160-218 and 743-854. Donors were mostly white British, more females; clonal diversity possibly underestimated. The number of AZD1222 recipients seropositive at baseline was only five to seven.

Germline V gives CDR1 SGHKS, CDR2 YYEKEE (reference sequence). The germline V and J ends were trimmed by 6 bases and 7 bases, with 17 bases remaining between them. The CDR3 spans 15 residues. Generated by immunoSEQ multiplex PCR, the TCRdb table keeps only in-frame clones and is missing some. The repertoire holds about 140,000 clones, with 91% as singletons. Concerning this clone: Its antigen is currently unknown.

The source material was peripheral blood, sampled on day 0 of AZD1222 vaccination. The clonotype originates from an adult in good health. The chain recombines TRBV5-5 with TRBJ1-6; TRBD1 might be the D (5 bases). This CDR3 reads CASIWGGDLNSPLHF. The CDR3 DNA sequence: TGTGCCAGCATTTGGGGGGGTGATTTGAATTCACCCCTCCACTTT. The whole variable domain, remainder taken from reference TRBV5-5 and TRBJ1-6, is DAGVTQSPTHLIKTRGQQVTLRCSPISGHKSVSWYQQVLGQGPQFIFQYYEKEERGRGNFPDRFSARQFPNYSSELNVNALLLGDSALYLCASIWGGDLNSPLHFGNGTRLTVT.